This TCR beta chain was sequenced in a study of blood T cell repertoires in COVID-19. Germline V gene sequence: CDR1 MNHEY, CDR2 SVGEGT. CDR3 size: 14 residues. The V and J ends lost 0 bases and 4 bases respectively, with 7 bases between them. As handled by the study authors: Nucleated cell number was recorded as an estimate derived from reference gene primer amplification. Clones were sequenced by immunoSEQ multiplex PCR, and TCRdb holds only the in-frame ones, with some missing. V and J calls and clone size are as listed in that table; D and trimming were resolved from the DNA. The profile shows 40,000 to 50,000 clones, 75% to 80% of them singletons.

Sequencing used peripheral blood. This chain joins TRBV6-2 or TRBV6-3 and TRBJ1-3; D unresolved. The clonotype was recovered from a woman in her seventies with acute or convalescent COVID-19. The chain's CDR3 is CASSYSWRGNTIYF. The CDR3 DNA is TGTGCCAGCAGTTACTCGTGGAGGGGAAACACCATATATTTT.